Presented here are 32 T cell receptor beta chains from one specimen sequenced in a study of blood T cell repertoires in COVID-19. Data came from immunoSEQ multiplex PCR; TCRdb stores just in-frame clones and leaves some out. The repertoire holds hundreds of thousands of clones, with around nine tenths as singletons. The sample was PBMCs or T cells enriched from blood (not recorded which). These receptors were taken from a man aged 55 to 70 who had recovered from COVID-19.

The chain recombines TRBV6-2 or TRBV6-3 with TRBJ1-2, with 8 bases that match TRBD1. Germline values: CDR1 MNHEY, CDR2 SVGEGT. Trimming took 5 bases from V and 8 from J; bases not matched to a gene: 7. The CDR3 loop spans 13 amino acids. DNA of the CDR3: TGTGCCAGCAGTGAGGACAGGGAGTACGGCTACACCTTC. This sequence encodes CASSEDREYGYTF.

The rearrangement links TRBV7-3 to TRBJ2-3; 8 positions agree with TRBD2. The CDR3 is 16 amino acids. V lost 5 bases to trimming and J lost 4 bases; unmatched junction nucleotides: 11. CDR1 is SGHTA, CDR2 FQGTGA, per germline. The CDR3 region is CASSQTGTSASDTQYF. CDR3 coding DNA: TGTGCCAGCAGCCAAACCGGGACTAGTGCTTCAGATACGCAGTATTTT. The whole variable domain, remainder taken from reference TRBV7-3 and TRBJ2-3, is GAGVSQTPSNKVTEKGKYVELRCDPISGHTALYWYRQSLGQGPEFLIYFQGTGAADDSGLPNDRFFAVRPEGSVSTLKIQRTERGDSAVYLCASSQTGTSASDTQYFGPGTRLTVL.

The chain employs TRBV4-1 and TRBJ2-5; no firm D call. Per germline, CDR1 MGHRA and CDR2 YSYEKL. The V end was cut by 1 base, the J end by 3 bases, with 6 bases between. This CDR3 has 13 amino acids. The chain's CDR3 is CASSQGHKETQYF. CDR3 DNA sequence: TGCGCCAGCAGCCAAGGCCACAAAGAGACCCAGTACTTC.

This clone was observed once. This chain uses TRBV5-6 with TRBJ1-2; TRBD1 matches at 8 bases. With 4 bases clipped from V and 4 bases from J, the junction kept 3 bases outside the gene matches. The CDR3 consists of 13 residues. Germline V CDR1 and CDR2: SGHDT, YYEEEE. The CDR3 here is CASSRDRIYGYTF. CDR3 coding DNA: TGTGCCAGCAGCCGGGACAGGATCTATGGCTACACCTTC.

The V gene is TRBV29-1, the J gene TRBJ1-1, with 7 positions matching TRBD1. Unmatched junction bases numbered 8, after V lost 7 bases and J lost 6 bases. The CDR3 extends over 12 amino acids. Germline V gene lookup returns CDR1 SQVTM and CDR2 ANQGSEA. CDR3 nucleotide sequence: TGCAGCGGACGGGGCAGGGGGGCTGAAGCTTTCTTT. It is translated as CSGRGRGAEAFF.

The chain has TRBV2 and TRBJ1-4, with D perhaps matching TRBD1 (6 bases). V was pared by 7 bases and J by 10 bases, with 16 bases between. The CDR3 has 13 residues. Germline V lookup: CDR1 SNHLY, CDR2 FYNNEI. The CDR3 sequence: CASNGGPSRKLFF. CDR3 nucleotide sequence: TGTGCCAGCAACGGGGGGCCCAGTCGAAAACTGTTTTTT.

V usage is TRBV25-1 and J usage is TRBJ1-1, with D possibly TRBD1 on 5 matching bases. Trimming removed 7 bases at V and 0 bases at J, with 9 bases between. The germline CDR1 and CDR2 sequences are MGHDK and SYGVNS. The CDR3 covers 13 residues. Here the CDR3 reads CASKDRMNTEAFF. DNA of the CDR3: TGTGCCAGCAAAGACAGAATGAACACTGAAGCTTTCTTT.

V usage is TRBV11-2 and J usage is TRBJ2-1; no clear D. The germline gives CDR1 SGHAT, CDR2 FQNNGV. Trimming removed 2 bases at V and 7 bases at J, with 15 bases between. CDR3 length: 15 amino acids. The CDR3 nucleotides are TGTGCCAGCAGCTTAAGGCTAGGAACTTCGAATGAGCAGTTCTTC. Amino acids: CASSLRLGTSNEQFF.

The CDR3 nucleotides are TGCGCCAGCAGCCTCCGCGGGACAGACGAGCAGTACTTC. It encodes CASSLRGTDEQYF. The genes are TRBV4-1 and TRBJ2-7; TRBD1 might be the D (7 bases). V shed 4 bases and J shed 5 bases, with 12 bases lying between them. The CDR3 covers 13 residues. The germline V gene encodes CDR1 MGHRA and CDR2 YSYEKL.

This chain connects TRBV9 to TRBJ2-4; D might be TRBD2 (6 bases). The CDR3 is 13 residues long. The germline V gene has CDR1 SGDLS and CDR2 YYNGEE. V gave up 7 bases and J gave up 3 bases, with 11 bases separating them. CDR3 sequence: CASAPGDKNIQYF. As DNA, the CDR3 is TGTGCCAGCGCACCGGGAGACAAAAACATTCAGTACTTC.

The chain has TRBV7-6 and TRBJ1-1; D gene uncertain. Germline assignment: CDR1 SGHVS and CDR2 FNYEAQ. Trimming removed 5 bases at V and 1 base at J, with 8 bases between. The CDR3 has 13 amino acids. The chain's CDR3 is CASSDKRNTEAFF. CDR3 sequence (DNA): TGTGCCAGCAGCGACAAGAGGAACACTGAAGCTTTCTTT.

This clone was recorded only once. The V gene is TRBV24-1, the J gene TRBJ2-1; weak D call: TRBD2 (6 bases). CDR1 is KGHDR, CDR2 SFDVKD, per germline. The V and J ends lost 7 bases and 5 bases respectively, with 14 bases between them. The CDR3 sequence is 14 residues long. The CDR3: CATREGWGNNEQFF. The DNA for the CDR3 is TGTGCCACCAGGGAGGGGTGGGGGAACAATGAGCAGTTCTTC.

The chain uses TRBV18 and TRBJ1-5; 7 bases match TRBD1. V shed 3 bases, J shed 2 bases, and the junction held 7 bases outside the gene matches. Germline assignment: CDR1 KGHSH and CDR2 LQKENI. The CDR3 has 16 amino acids. CDR3 loop: CASSPRQGKGNQPQHF. CDR3 coding DNA: TGTGCCAGCTCACCGCGACAGGGAAAAGGCAATCAGCCCCAGCATTTT. Variable domain in full (rest from reference TRBV18 and TRBJ1-5): NAGVMQNPRHLVRRRGQEARLRCSPMKGHSHVYWYRQLPEEGLKFMVYLQKENIIDESGMPKERFSAEFPKEGPSILRIQQVVRGDSAAYFCASSPRQGKGNQPQHFGDGTRLSIL.

The genes are TRBV5-1 and TRBJ1-1, with TRBD1 matching 8 bases. Unmatched junction bases numbered 2, after V lost 0 bases and J lost 4 bases. Germline values: CDR1 SGHRS, CDR2 YFSETQ. CDR3 length equals 14 residues. The chain's CDR3 is CASSLGQGSTEAFF. The CDR3, as DNA: TGCGCCAGCAGCTTGGGACAGGGGTCCACTGAAGCTTTCTTT.

The chain uses TRBV30 and TRBJ1-5; possibly TRBD1 for D (5 bases). Germline V CDR1 and CDR2: GTSNPN, SVGIG (reference sequence). The CDR3 has 12 amino acids. Trimming pared 2 bases from V and 4 bases from J, leaving 6 bases between. The CDR3: CAWSQGNQPQHF. Here the CDR3 DNA reads TGTGCCTGGAGTCAGGGTAATCAGCCCCAGCATTTT.

In the case of this clone: One junction end disagrees with the germline gene, perhaps due to a read error. The chain joins TRBV3-1 (or the pseudogene TRBV3-2) to TRBJ2-1; 12 bases map to TRBD2. This CDR3 contains 16 residues. Per the germline V gene, CDR1 is LGHDT and CDR2 is YNNKEL (reference sequence). CDR3 region: CASSQVSGLAGQERFF. The CDR3, as DNA: TGTGCCAGCAGCCAAGTGAGCGGACTAGCGGGGCAAGAGCGGTTCTTC.

The genes are TRBV6-6 and TRBJ2-2; 9 positions agree with TRBD2. Germline CDR1 and CDR2: MNHNY and SVGAGI (reference sequence). J was trimmed by 5 bases and V by 4 bases; bases with no gene match: 2. The length of the CDR3 is 14 residues. CDR3 DNA sequence: TGTGCCAGCAGTTGGGGACTAGCTACCGGGGAGCTGTTTTTT. This encodes CASSWGLATGELFF.

This clone was counted a few times. The V gene is TRBV7-9, the J gene TRBJ2-4; D perhaps matches TRBD2 (5 bases). V was pared by 5 bases and J by 1 base, with 15 bases between. The CDR3 has 16 amino acids. Germline CDR1 is SEHNR and CDR2 is FQNEAQ (reference sequence). This CDR3 is CASSPRPGGAKNIQYF. CDR3 coding DNA: TGTGCCAGCAGCCCCCGCCCAGGCGGGGCCAAAAACATTCAGTACTTC.

CDR3 residues: CSVEDNLDRKAFF. In DNA, the CDR3 is TGCAGCGTTGAAGACAACTTGGACAGAAAAGCTTTCTTT. The J gene is TRBJ1-1, the V gene TRBV29-1; tentative D call: TRBD1 (6 bases). From germline, CDR1 is SQVTM and CDR2 ANQGSEA. Trimming shortened V by 0 bases and J by 9 bases, and 14 bases separated the two germline ends. The CDR3 sequence is 13 residues long.

The rearrangement links TRBV29-1 to TRBJ1-2; TRBD1 agrees at 8 bases. The CDR3 consists of 12 residues. The germline CDR1 and CDR2 sequences are SQVTM and ANQGSEA. V was pared by 6 bases and J by 4 bases, with 4 bases of the junction left unmatched. The DNA for the CDR3 is TGCAGCGTACGGACAGGGAGCTATGGCTACACCTTC. It specifies CSVRTGSYGYTF.

The V call is TRBV21-1, the J call TRBJ2-1; the D segment call TRBD1 is taken from the table without a DNA check. TRBV21-1 is assigned pseudogene status. This CDR3 comprises 15 residues. CDR3 sequence (DNA): TGTGCCAGCAACCGACCTGCTTCAGGGGACAATGAGCAGTTCTTC. Translation gives CASNRPASGDNEQFF.

This clone was found once. V and J are TRBV30 and TRBJ2-3, with 7 positions matching TRBD2. This CDR3 is built from 14 residues. J lost 7 bases, V lost 8 bases, and 15 bases had no gene match. Germline lookup yields CDR1 GTSNPN and CDR2 SVGIG (reference sequence). The CDR3 region has the DNA TGTGCCCGCCAGGACGCGGGAGCTGGTAATACGCAGTATTTT. It specifies CARQDAGAGNTQYF.

The chain combines TRBV10-3 with TRBJ1-5, with D uncertain. Germline CDR1 ENHRY, CDR2 SYGVKD. CDR3 size: 14 residues. V was shortened by 3 bases and J by 6 bases, with 12 bases between the two germline ends. Here the CDR3 reads CAISDRASVQPQHF. In nucleotides, the CDR3 is TGTGCCATCAGTGACCGCGCTTCGGTTCAGCCCCAGCATTTT.

This chain uses TRBV9 with TRBJ1-1; 9 bases agree with TRBD1. This CDR3 contains 15 residues. The J segment lost 1 base and the V segment lost 3 bases, leaving 4 bases of the junction unmatched. The germline V gene encodes CDR1 SGDLS and CDR2 YYNGEE. The CDR3 DNA follows: TGTGCCAGCAGCGCAATGACAGGGGGGAACACTGAAGCTTTCTTT. Translating gives CASSAMTGGNTEAFF.

The chain has TRBV25-1 and TRBJ1-2; D ambiguous. Per germline, CDR1 MGHDK and CDR2 SYGVNS. The CDR3 contains 13 residues. V shed 2 bases and J shed 5 bases, with 9 bases lying between them. The CDR3 nucleotides are TGTGCCAGCAGTGAAGCGGGCGGTTATGGCTACACCTTC. It codes for CASSEAGGYGYTF.

The rearrangement joins TRBV12-3 or TRBV12-4 to TRBJ1-2; D is unclear. Trimming pared 5 bases from V and 8 bases from J, leaving 12 bases between. The CDR3 totals 12 residues. The CDR3 nucleotides read TGTGCCAGCAGTGTCGTGCCACACGGCTACACCTTC. Translating it yields CASSVVPHGYTF.

This chain uses TRBV11-1 with TRBJ1-1, with D unclear. Trimming shortened V by 4 bases and J by 2 bases, and 8 bases separated the two germline ends. In germline, CDR1 is SGHAT, CDR2 FQDESV (reference sequence). The CDR3 extends over 13 amino acids. The CDR3 is CASSYPGNTEAFF. As DNA, the CDR3 is TGTGCCAGCAGCTATCCAGGAAACACTGAAGCTTTCTTT.

The chain recombines TRBV24-1 with TRBJ2-3, with TRBD1 identical over 10 bases. CDR3 length: 16 amino acids. Per germline, CDR1 KGHDR and CDR2 SFDVKD. V dropped 5 bases and J dropped 2; count of bases not matched to a gene: 6. The CDR3 region is CATSASGQGNTDTQYF. In DNA form, the CDR3 reads TGTGCCACCAGTGCCTCGGGACAGGGGAACACAGATACGCAGTATTTT.

V gene TRBV19 combines with J gene TRBJ2-5, with D possibly being TRBD2 (7 bases). This CDR3 contains 15 residues. Looked up from germline, CDR1 is LNHDA and CDR2 is SQIVND (reference sequence). Trimming took 0 bases from V and 4 from J, leaving 12 bases between them. The DNA for the CDR3 is TGTGCCAGTAGTATAGAGGGAGGGGGGGGAGAGACCCAGTACTTC. It translates to CASSIEGGGGETQYF.

V and J are TRBV7-9 and TRBJ1-2; 7 bases align to TRBD1. The CDR3 has 15 amino acids. V dropped 5 bases and J dropped 1; count of bases not matched to a gene: 7. Per the germline V gene, CDR1 is SEHNR and CDR2 is FQNEAQ (reference sequence). For the CDR3, the DNA is TGTGCCAGCAGCGGAACCGGGACAGATAACTATGGCTACACCTTC. Its protein is CASSGTGTDNYGYTF.

V is TRBV4-2 and J is TRBJ1-3; the D gene is possibly TRBD1 (6 bases). The CDR3 extends over 17 amino acids. The germline CDR1 and CDR2 sequences are LGHNA and YNFKEQ. V was clipped by 3 bases and J by 2 bases, with 17 bases between them. CDR3 amino acids: CASSQVPTRGTGNTIYF. The CDR3 DNA is TGTGCCAGCAGCCAGGTTCCCACCAGGGGAACTGGAAACACCATATATTTT.

The table lists this clone with a count of one. CDR3 residues: CATSRGSSRGSGNTIYF. In nucleotides, the CDR3 is TGTGCCACCAGCAGAGGGAGCTCCCGCGGATCTGGAAACACCATATATTTT. This chain connects TRBV15 to TRBJ1-3; no reliable D call. CDR3 length equals 17 residues. The V and J ends lost 1 base and 1 base respectively, with 14 bases between them. The V gene's germline CDR1 is LNHNV and CDR2 YYDKDF (reference sequence).